The sequence of this TCR beta chain was determined in a study of blood T cell repertoires in COVID-19. Looking at the study overall: PBMCs, B-cell-depleted T cells, or T cells provided the cDNA or gDNA that made up the material.

The study recruited people aged roughly 18 to 95 years across approximately 24 US areas. As processed by the authors: How many nucleated cells were present was estimated from reference gene primer amplification. TCRdb keeps only in-frame clones here, not all; method: immunoSEQ multiplex PCR. Clone size and V and J calls were adopted from that table, with D and trimming inferred from the DNA. Among fewer than 250,000 clones listed, approximately 90% were seen once. The CDR3 is made up of 13 amino acids. The V gene lost 4 bases and the J gene lost 3 bases, with 9 bases spanning the gap. Germline loops: CDR1 MGHRA, CDR2 YSYEKL.

Source material: PBMCs or T cells enriched from blood (not recorded which). V and J are TRBV4-1 and TRBJ1-1; D remains unclear. The TCR was taken from a woman under 40 with acute COVID-19. The CDR3 nucleotides read TGCGCCAGCAGCCCTTTCTCGGACACTGAAGCTTTCTTT. Its protein is CASSPFSDTEAFF.